This T cell receptor (beta chain) was identified during a study of cytomegalovirus exposure and HLA in healthy donors. To note about this clone: Its antigen is not identified.

V lost 3 bases and J lost 1, with 6 bases in between. Germline lookup yields CDR1 MDHEN and CDR2 SYDVKM. This CDR3 contains 13 residues. 13 Jbeta primers and 60 Vbeta primers were used for the PCR. Sequencing was performed with immunoSEQ multiplex PCR; in TCRdb, only in-frame clones are kept and a portion is missing. Counted here are about 120,000 clones, about 10% occurring once; the ten biggest clones make up approximately 3%. General observations from the study: It was reported that the classifier diagnosed cytomegalovirus status with high specificity and sensitivity in both the original and validation cohorts. In a later analysis, V- and J-gene trimming of beta chains associated with a DCLRE1C missense variant, replicated independently.

The sequence was obtained from a man aged 25 to 40 in good health and CMV-seronegative. Specimen: PBMCs. The chain has TRBV28 and TRBJ1-1; no clear D gene. CDR3 nucleotides: TGTGCCAGCAGTTTCTACCCGAACACTGAAGCTTTCTTT. This encodes CASSFYPNTEAFF.